The next 10 T cell receptor beta chains were all read from a single sample in a study of blood T cell repertoires in COVID-19. Some clones are missing from TCRdb's copy, which holds only in-frame ones; the method was immunoSEQ multiplex PCR. The sample lists around 290,000 clones, 75% to 90% occurring once. Sequencing input: PBMCs or T cells enriched from blood (not recorded which). The receptors stem from a middle-aged woman who had recovered from COVID-19.

V usage is TRBV4-2 and J usage is TRBJ2-3; 13 bases map to TRBD2. CDR3 length: 17 residues. V dropped 3 bases and J dropped 5; count of bases not matched to a gene: 8. CDR1 LGHNA and CDR2 YNFKEQ come from the germline V gene. CDR3 coding DNA: TGTGCCAGCAGCCAGCGCGGGACTAGCGGGACGGAAGATACGCAGTATTTT. Translating it yields CASSQRGTSGTEDTQYF.

This chain links TRBV10-3 with TRBJ1-2; TRBD1 might be the D (5 bases). The CDR3 runs to 15 residues. V was trimmed by 2 bases and J by 2 bases, leaving 12 bases between them. The germline V gene encodes CDR1 ENHRY and CDR2 SYGVKD. CDR3 bases: TGTGCCATCAGTGAGCTCGGGCAGGGCAACTATGGCTACACCTTC. Protein product: CAISELGQGNYGYTF.

V usage is TRBV10-3 and J usage is TRBJ1-1; D might be TRBD1 (6 bases). The CDR3 has 13 residues. Germline assignment: CDR1 ENHRY and CDR2 SYGVKD. Trimming shortened V by 4 bases and J by 3 bases, and 9 bases separated the two germline ends. For the CDR3, the DNA is TGTGCCATCAGTGCGGGGGGCCACACTGAAGCTTTCTTT. It specifies CAISAGGHTEAFF.

This chain uses TRBV5-1 with TRBJ2-1, with D possibly being TRBD2 (5 bases). The CDR3 contains 14 residues. The germline V and J ends were trimmed by 4 bases and 3 bases, with 11 bases remaining between them. Germline V gene lookup returns CDR1 SGHRS and CDR2 YFSETQ. The CDR3: CASSPSGDYNEQFF. The DNA of the CDR3 is TGCGCCAGCAGCCCATCCGGGGACTACAATGAGCAGTTCTTC.

The chain recombines TRBV20-1 with TRBJ1-3; D unclear. The germline V and J ends were trimmed by 3 bases and 3 bases, with 9 bases remaining between them. The germline gives CDR1 DFQATT, CDR2 SNEGSKA (reference sequence). CDR3 size: 13 residues. The CDR3 spells CSASNPHGNTIYF. As DNA, the CDR3 is TGCAGTGCTAGTAACCCACATGGAAACACCATATATTTT.

This clone is a singleton in its sample. J is TRBJ2-3 and V is TRBV15; 10 bases align to TRBD2. The germline CDR1 and CDR2 sequences are LNHNV and YYDKDF (reference sequence). The CDR3 is made up of 17 amino acids. V dropped 0 bases and J dropped 7; count of bases not matched to a gene: 10. The CDR3 sequence is CATSRDKGASGGHTQYF. For the CDR3, the DNA is TGTGCCACCAGCAGAGACAAAGGGGCTAGCGGGGGACATACGCAGTATTTT.

CDR3 nucleotide sequence: TGTGCCAGCAGCCCTAGAGGGACTAGTGGGTTCTATGAGCAGTTCTTC. This encodes CASSPRGTSGFYEQFF. The V call is TRBV7-2, the J call TRBJ2-1; TRBD2 agrees at 8 bases. With 5 bases clipped from V and 8 bases from J, the junction kept 14 bases outside the gene matches. Germline CDR1 is SGHTA and CDR2 is FQGNSA. This CDR3 has 16 residues.

This chain links TRBV5-6 with TRBJ1-4; D possibly corresponds to TRBD1 (6 bases). V shed 0 bases and J shed 4 bases, with 10 bases lying between them. Per germline, CDR1 SGHDT and CDR2 YYEEEE. This CDR3 is built from 15 residues. CDR3 in amino acids: CASSLGQVVNEKLFF. DNA of the CDR3: TGTGCCAGCAGCTTGGGACAGGTGGTTAATGAAAAACTGTTTTTT.

The J gene is TRBJ2-4, the V gene TRBV5-6; 13 nucleotides match TRBD2. Germline V gene lookup returns CDR1 SGHDT and CDR2 YYEEEE. The CDR3 is 17 residues long. V was pared by 4 bases and J by 2 bases, with 6 bases of the junction left unmatched. CDR3 sequence: CASSPWTSGGTKNIQYF. Here the CDR3 DNA reads TGTGCCAGCAGCCCCTGGACTAGCGGGGGAACCAAAAACATTCAGTACTTC.

The V call is TRBV6-5, the J call TRBJ1-1; tentative D call: TRBD1 (5 bases). The CDR3 extends over 12 amino acids. Germline CDR1 and CDR2: MNHEY and SVGAGI. V was trimmed by 6 bases and J by 6 bases, leaving 11 bases between them. In nucleotides, the CDR3 is TGTGCCAGCAGGATTCGGGGGGCTGAAGCTTTCTTT. Amino acids: CASRIRGAEAFF.